This T cell receptor (beta chain) was retrieved from a study of blood T cell repertoires in COVID-19. Study details: Material from acute and convalescent COVID-19 was sourced from the United States, Italy and Spain. PBMCs, B-cell-depleted T cells, or T cells provided the cDNA or gDNA that made up the material.

The CDR3 runs 15 residues. Germline CDR1 SNHLY, CDR2 FYNNEI. The V and J ends lost 7 bases and 3 bases, in that order; junction bases with no gene match: 7. Per the original data handling: The assay estimated nucleated cells by amplifying reference gene primers. TCRdb keeps only in-frame clones here, not all; method: immunoSEQ multiplex PCR. The V and J calls and clone size come from that table; D and trimming were worked out from the DNA. The table lists 150,000 to 200,000 clones, more than 75% of them singletons. The V gene is TRBV2, the J gene TRBJ1-4; 8 nucleotides agree with TRBD1. The sample comprised peripheral blood. This receptor was identified in a man aged 35 to 55 with active or convalescent COVID-19. The CDR3 loop is CASIQQGQANEKLFF. DNA of the CDR3: TGTGCCAGCATTCAACAGGGACAGGCTAATGAAAAACTGTTTTTT.